What follows are 3 T cell receptor beta chains derived from one specimen sequenced in a study of blood T cell repertoires in COVID-19. Repertoires were generated with immunoSEQ multiplex PCR, while TCRdb's copy carries only in-frame clones and drops some. The data contain over 250,000 clones, approximately 85% of them singletons. The sample comprised peripheral blood. These receptors all come from a man between 45 and 60 years old with active or convalescent COVID-19.

J is TRBJ2-7 and V is TRBV5-1; D might be TRBD1 (6 bases). The CDR3 loop spans 13 amino acids. Per germline, CDR1 SGHRS and CDR2 YFSETQ. Trimming cost V 3 bases and J 2 bases, with 9 bases left between them. CDR3 sequence (DNA): TGCGCCAGCAGCTGGGGGCCGGCCTACGAGCAGTACTTC. The encoded protein is CASSWGPAYEQYF.

The V and J genes are TRBV11-3 and TRBJ2-7, with D unclear. V was clipped by 5 bases and J by 6 bases, with 8 bases between them. The germline CDR1 and CDR2 sequences are SGHNT and YENEEA. The CDR3 spans 11 residues. The CDR3 coding sequence is TGTGCCAGCAGCCGAGGCGGCGAGCAGTACTTC. This encodes CASSRGGEQYF.

The chain couples TRBV30 to TRBJ1-1; D call uncertain. From germline, CDR1 is GTSNPN and CDR2 SVGIG (reference sequence). V gave up 0 bases and J gave up 6 bases, with 11 bases separating them. The CDR3 consists of 13 residues. The CDR3 DNA sequence: TGTGCCTGGAGTGTAGATTTTCGGGCTGAAGCTTTCTTT. This gives the protein CAWSVDFRAEAFF.